These 9 T cell receptor beta chains share one sample of origin, sequenced in a study of T cells after yellow fever vaccination. TCRdb re-derived calls from the 5' RACE reads in MiXCR, one entry per CDR3 protein. This repertoire shows some 340,000 distinct CDR3 sequences, around 10% found once; its top ten account for approximately 3%. Sequencing used CD4+ T cells sorted from PBMCs, obtained 45 days after the yellow fever booster vaccination. These receptors were obtained from a man aged 18 to 35 who received the YFV17D yellow fever vaccine.

V and J are TRBV20-1 and TRBJ2-7; D unclear. Trimming cost V 3 bases and J 2 bases, with 2 bases left between them. The germline V gene encodes CDR1 DFQATT and CDR2 SNEGSKA (reference sequence). CDR3 length equals 10 residues. The CDR3 loop reads CSASPYEQYF. CDR3 nucleotide sequence: TGCAGTGCTAGCCCCTACGAGCAGTACTTC.

The chain employs TRBV9 and TRBJ2-1; perhaps TRBD2 as D (6 bases). This CDR3 region has 15 residues. V shed 4 bases and J shed 0 bases, with 11 bases lying between them. Looked up from germline, CDR1 is SGDLS and CDR2 is YYNGEE. CDR3 in DNA: TGTGCCAGCAGCATCTGGGGGGACTCCTACAATGAGCAGTTCTTC. It encodes CASSIWGDSYNEQFF.

This clonotype appeared a few times. The V and J genes are TRBV7-2 and TRBJ1-4, with D possibly TRBD1 on 6 matching bases. The CDR3 loop spans 14 amino acids. The ends were cut back, 8 bases at V and 7 bases at J, with 17 bases in the middle. CDR1 is SGHTA and CDR2 is FQGNSA in the germline V gene. The CDR3 is CASARGRVAEKLFF. Written as DNA, the CDR3 is TGTGCCAGCGCAAGGGGGAGGGTGGCTGAAAAACTGTTTTTT.

This clonotype was seen a few times. The rearrangement links TRBV9 to TRBJ2-5, with D possibly being TRBD2 (5 bases). V lost 2 bases, J lost 2 bases, and 13 bases lay in between. The CDR3 runs to 15 residues. Germline V gene data show CDR1 as SGDLS and CDR2 as YYNGEE. The CDR3 loop reads CASSVLSGRQETQYF. The DNA for the CDR3 is TGTGCCAGCAGCGTCCTGTCTGGGAGACAAGAGACCCAGTACTTC.

A word on this clonotype: A junction end diverges from the germline sequence, so it may reflect a read error. The V and J genes are TRBV14 and TRBJ1-1, with 7 bases that match TRBD1. Germline V gene data show CDR1 as SGHDN and CDR2 as FVKESK. CDR3 size: 16 residues. The CDR3 DNA is TGTGCCAGCATCCAAGACCGGGGACAGTTCTACACTGAAGCTTTCTTT. Its translation: CASIQDRGQFYTEAFF.

CDR3 bases: TGTGCCAGTTCGGGACACGGGGATTATGGCTACACCTTC. Amino acid sequence: CASSGHGDYGYTF. V and J are TRBV6-6 and TRBJ1-2; D is perhaps TRBD1 (6 bases). The CDR3 extends over 13 amino acids. Per the germline V gene, CDR1 is MNHNY and CDR2 is SVGAGI (reference sequence). V was clipped by 9 bases and J by 5 bases, with 16 bases between them.

In this sample, this clonotype turned up a few times. The chain combines TRBV6-2 or TRBV6-3 with TRBJ2-5; TRBD2 is a possible D gene (5 bases). Germline V gene data show CDR1 as MNHEY and CDR2 as SVGEGT. The CDR3 totals 18 residues. V lost 2 bases and J 0 bases, leaving 19 bases between the germline ends. As DNA, the CDR3 is TGTGCCAGCAGTTACCCGATGAGAGGGATTTGGTACCAAGAGACCCAGTACTTC. This codes for CASSYPMRGIWYQETQYF.

This clonotype has just a few counts. The rearrangement uses TRBV5-5 and TRBJ2-3; D call uncertain. This CDR3 has 12 residues. The V end lost 0 bases, the J end lost 9 bases, and 8 bases lay between the germline ends. Germline CDR1 and CDR2: SGHKS and YYEKEE (reference sequence). The CDR3 DNA is TGTGCCAGCAGCTTGGCCCCCGGCACGCAGTATTTT. It translates to CASSLAPGTQYF. The full variable domain, rest sourced from reference TRBV5-5 and TRBJ2-3, is DAGVTQSPTHLIKTRGQQVTLRCSPISGHKSVSWYQQVLGQGPQFIFQYYEKEERGRGNFPDRFSARQFPNYSSELNVNALLLGDSALYLCASSLAPGTQYFGPGTRLTVL.

This clonotype was counted a few times. The chain links TRBV18 to TRBJ1-3, with no clear D. Trimming shortened V by 0 bases and J by 4 bases, and 13 bases separated the two germline ends. CDR1 is KGHSH and CDR2 is LQKENI in the germline V gene. The CDR3 loop spans 16 amino acids. The CDR3 region is CASSPPYSRSGNTIYF. For the CDR3, the DNA is TGTGCCAGCTCACCACCCTACAGCCGGAGCGGAAACACCATATATTTT.